This T cell receptor (beta chain) was obtained from a study of beta chain features in type 1 diabetes. Overall study: Sorted cells, some 110 million in number, were examined across all samples. General study results and limits: Researchers reported that naive, central memory and Treg TCRB repertoires appeared more similar in patients than in healthy donors. For Type 1 diabetes patients, all four CD4+ subsets carried TCRB CDR3s that were moderately but significantly shorter.

CD4+ naive, central memory, regulatory and stem cell-like memory subsets were isolated by sorting on CD45RO/CCR7/CD25/CD127/CD95/CD27. As every portion of the isolated RNA was reverse transcribed, the sequencing read expressed TCRB transcripts. TCRdb's table, derived via immunoSEQ multiplex PCR, lists solely in-frame clones and lacks some. Among approximately 730,000 clones listed, around an eighth were seen once. Germline CDR1 and CDR2: GTSNPN and SVGIG (reference sequence). Deletions cut 0 bases from V and 1 base from J, with 9 bases between. CDR3 length: 14 amino acids. With respect to this clone: Its antigen remains unidentified.

The origin of this receptor is a man between 18 and 29 years old with type 1 diabetes. Source material: naive CD4+ T cells from blood. This chain links TRBV30 with TRBJ1-1; tentatively, D is TRBD1 (5 bases). The CDR3 DNA sequence: TGTGCCTGGAGTGTACTACAGGCGAACACTGAAGCTTTCTTT. Protein: CAWSVLQANTEAFF.